These T cell receptor beta chains were read from a single sample in a study of blood T cell repertoires in COVID-19. Sequenced by immunoSEQ multiplex PCR; TCRdb stores in-frame clones only, minus some. This table has about 300,000 clones, around nine tenths appearing once. The material sequenced was peripheral blood. Source of these receptors: a woman in her twenties or thirties with COVID-19, enrolled during active disease. Both conserved end residues are part of each CDR3. A D gene is named only where the DNA matches it firmly. Part of the rows lack a size; the others show once, few, many or a class for expanded clones.

clone_size,v_call,j_call,d_call,cdr3_nt,cdr3_aa
.,TRBV28,TRBJ1-2,.,TGTGCCAGCAGTCTCGGACCTCGGGGAGTAGTATATGGCTACACCTTC,CASSLGPRGVVYGYTF
.,TRBV5-8,TRBJ1-5,.,TGTGCCAGCAGCATAGGGGTCCGGCAGCCCCAGCATTTT,CASSIGVRQPQHF
.,TRBV30,TRBJ2-1,TRBD2,TGTGCCTGGAGTTTAGTTAGCGGGGGGCCGTTCTTC,CAWSLVSGGPFF
.,TRBV12-3/TRBV12-4,TRBJ1-3,.,TGTGCCAGCAGACTCGGAAACACCATATATTTT,CASRLGNTIYF
.,TRBV24-1,TRBJ1-2,.,TGTGCCACCAGTGATTGGACAGAGAACTATGGCTACACCTTC,CATSDWTENYGYTF
once,TRBV6-1,TRBJ1-3,.,TGTGCCAGCAGTGAATCCCCAGGGTCTGGAAACACCATATATTTT,CASSESPGSGNTIYF
.,TRBV28,TRBJ1-2,.,TGTGCCAGCAGTTTAGTCGGACACAGCTATGGCTACACCTTC,CASSLVGHSYGYTF
.,TRBV4-1,TRBJ2-1,.,TGCGCCAGCAGCCAAGAACAGAGCCGAGCATATGGTGAGCAGTTCTTC,CASSQEQSRAYGEQFF
.,TRBV5-6,TRBJ1-2,.,TGTGCCAGCAGCCCGACTTCGAACCGCTATGGCTACACCTTC,CASSPTSNRYGYTF
.,TRBV6-5,TRBJ2-1,.,TGTGCCAGCAGTTACGGGGTGGGGAGCGCATTAAATGAGCAGTTCTTC,CASSYGVGSALNEQFF
.,TRBV19,TRBJ1-1,.,TGTGCCAGTAGGGTCTCCGGGTACACTGAAGCTTTCTTT,CASRVSGYTEAFF
.,TRBV10-1,TRBJ1-1,.,TGCGCCAGCAGTGTAGGGAGCACTGAAGCTTTCTTT,CASSVGSTEAFF
.,TRBV29-1,TRBJ1-1,TRBD1,TGCAGCGTTGATTACCGGGACAGGGTTGGGACTGAAGCTTTCTTT,CSVDYRDRVGTEAFF
.,TRBV6-6,TRBJ2-1,TRBD2,TGTGCCAGCAGTTACTCCAGTGGGGGGGGTGAGCAGTTCTTC,CASSYSSGGGEQFF
.,TRBV5-4,TRBJ2-7,.,TGTGCCAGCAGCCCGTTCGCAGGGGAAGACTACGAGCAGTACTTC,CASSPFAGEDYEQYF
.,TRBV5-1,TRBJ2-5,TRBD2,TGCGCCAGCAGCTTGGCTCCTAGCGGGGGTCTCCCGACCCAGTACTTC,CASSLAPSGGLPTQYF
.,TRBV6-2/TRBV6-3,TRBJ1-5,.,TGTGCCAGCAGTTACCCCGGGAACCCGGGACTCAATCAGCCCCAGCATTTT,CASSYPGNPGLNQPQHF
.,TRBV2,TRBJ1-2,TRBD1,TGTGCCAGCAGTGAGAGGGACAGGCGTCGGATGGGCTACACCTTC,CASSERDRRRMGYTF
.,TRBV5-1,TRBJ2-3,TRBD1,TGCGCCAGCAGCTCGCGGACAGGGTTGGCAGATACGCAGTATTTT,CASSSRTGLADTQYF
.,TRBV5-5,TRBJ2-2,.,TGTGCCAGCAGCTTTGCGGGGAGTGACACCGGGGAGCTGTTTTTT,CASSFAGSDTGELFF
once,TRBV7-9,TRBJ1-6,.,TGTGCCAGGGGGGACATTTTCTATAATTCACCCCTCCACTTT,CARGDIFYNSPLHF
.,TRBV6-5,TRBJ2-7,.,TGTGCCAGCAGTATTCACAGGTACGAGCAGTACTTC,CASSIHRYEQYF
once,TRBV29-1,TRBJ1-1,.,TGCAGCGTCACGGGAACTGAAGCTTTCTTT,CSVTGTEAFF
.,TRBV28,TRBJ1-1,.,TGTGCCAGCTGGGGCCTCACGCCGAACACTGAAGCTTTCTTT,CASWGLTPNTEAFF
.,TRBV4-2,TRBJ2-3,.,TGTGCCAGCAGCCAAGGGCGGGGACCTGTGGGAGATACGCAGTATTTT,CASSQGRGPVGDTQYF
.,TRBV2,TRBJ2-3,TRBD2,TGTGCCAGCCTCCTTGCGGGGGGCATTACAGATACGCAGTATTTT,CASLLAGGITDTQYF
.,TRBV10-3,TRBJ1-2,TRBD1,TGTGCCATCAGTGGAGGGGACAGGGATGGCTACACCTTC,CAISGGDRDGYTF
.,TRBV30,TRBJ1-1,.,TGTGCCTGGAGTGCACCGAATTCACGAGTAGCTTTCTTT,CAWSAPNSRVAFF
.,TRBV19,TRBJ1-4,TRBD1,TGTGCCAGTAGTTCGAAGGACAGGGTGTATTCAACTAATGAAAAACTGTTTTTT,CASSSKDRVYSTNEKLFF
.,TRBV4-3,TRBJ1-2,.,TGCGCCAGCAGCCAAGAATGGACAGCTAACTATGGCTACACCTTC,CASSQEWTANYGYTF
.,TRBV5-1,TRBJ1-1,TRBD1,TGCGCCAGCAGCTTTCCGGGACAGCGAACTGAAGCTTTCTTT,CASSFPGQRTEAFF
once,TRBV6-5,TRBJ2-2,.,TGTGCCAGCAGTTATCGGGAGGGGGCGCAGGGGGAGCTGTTTTTT,CASSYREGAQGELFF
few,TRBV6-4,TRBJ2-3,TRBD2,TGTGCCAGCAGTGACAGCGGGGGGGCCACAGATACGCAGTATTTT,CASSDSGGATDTQYF
.,TRBV18,TRBJ1-3,.,TGTGCCAGCTCACCCAGTGGAAACACCATATATTTT,CASSPSGNTIYF
.,TRBV19,TRBJ2-5,.,TGTGCCAGTAGTCCTCAGGGGAGAGGGCAAGAGACCCAGTACTTC,CASSPQGRGQETQYF
.,TRBV11-2,TRBJ1-2,.,TGTGCCAGCAGCGAGCCGGGGGTTGGTAAGAGCTACACCTTC,CASSEPGVGKSYTF
.,TRBV3-1/TRBV3-2,TRBJ1-3,.,TGTGCCAGCAGCCACACCAGGGATACGGCTGGAAACACCATATATTTT,CASSHTRDTAGNTIYF
.,TRBV4-1,TRBJ1-1,TRBD1,TGCGCCAGCAGCCAAGTTGACAGGGAGGTTTCTGAAGCTTTCTTT,CASSQVDREVSEAFF